The 2 T cell receptor beta chains below all came from one sample that was sequenced in a study of OX40 agonist ivuxolimab in advanced cancers. The method was the immunoSEQ multiplex PCR assay. Sourced from immuneACCESS, this table was stored by TCRdb with only in-frame sequences that have V and J called. A share of the clones is absent; for the studies checked, an unresolved V gene accounts for under half, and the remainder has no known explanation. The sample has tens of thousands of clones on record, 94% of them singletons. The ten largest account for about 2.4% of the sample. The sample in question was CD4+ or CD8+ T cells sorted from blood, obtained in a trial of the OX40 agonist ivuxolimab. These receptor sequences come from an adult with an advanced solid tumor such as melanoma, head and neck, liver or kidney cancer.

The rearrangement links TRBV2 to TRBJ2-3; 9 nucleotides align to TRBD2. With 4 bases clipped from V and 2 bases from J, the junction kept 7 bases outside the gene matches. The CDR3 has 16 amino acids. CDR1 is SNHLY, CDR2 FYNNEI, per germline. The CDR3 region is CASSVRASGVTDTQYF. CDR3 DNA sequence: TGTGCCAGCAGTGTGAGGGCTAGCGGGGTCACAGATACGCAGTATTTT.

The V and J genes are TRBV2 and TRBJ2-5; D unresolved. The CDR3 has 12 residues. Trimming pared 8 bases from V and 0 bases from J, leaving 7 bases between. Germline V gives CDR1 SNHLY, CDR2 FYNNEI. CDR3 region: CASLKYQETQYF. The CDR3 DNA is TGTGCCAGCTTAAAGTACCAAGAGACCCAGTACTTC. The variable domain in full, completed from reference TRBV2 and TRBJ2-5, reads EPEVTQTPSHQVTQMGQEVILRCVPISNHLYFYWYRQILGQKVEFLVSFYNNEISEKSEIFDDQFSVERPDGSNFTLKIRSTKLEDSAMYFCASLKYQETQYFGPGTRLLVL.